Listed below are T cell receptor beta chains from one sample, sequenced in a study of Ad26.COV2.S vaccination and SARS-CoV-2 variants. Sequencing used immunoSEQ multiplex PCR; TCRdb keeps in-frame clones, though not all of them. In the table there are about 350,000 clones, less than 90% of which are singletons. The sequences come from peripheral blood, collected in a trial of Ad26.COV2.S vaccine versus placebo. The receptors were sampled from a person between 18 and 59 years old who received the Ad26.COV2.S COVID-19 vaccine or a placebo. CDR3s include the opening cysteine and the closing phenylalanine or tryptophan. The D gene is left open where the match is weak. Size is stated for part of the rows, as once, few or many counts, or as a class when the clone is expanded.

V gene	D gene	J gene	clone size	CDR3 protein	CDR3 DNA
TRBV19	.	TRBJ2-2	.	CASSIRRGTPNTGELFF	TGTGCCAGTAGTATTAGAAGGGGGACTCCGAACACCGGGGAGCTGTTTTTT
TRBV25-1	.	TRBJ1-1	.	CASRGGTEAFF	TGTGCCAGTAGGGGGGGGACTGAAGCTTTCTTT
TRBV27	.	TRBJ2-7	.	CASSFAPGTFSYEQYF	TGTGCCAGCAGTTTCGCCCCCGGGACTTTTTCCTACGAGCAGTACTTC
TRBV25-1	TRBD2	TRBJ2-1	.	CAGGGINNEQFF	TGTGCCGGCGGGGGGATAAACAATGAGCAGTTCTTC
TRBV10-3	TRBD2	TRBJ2-1	.	CAISEVLAAGGNEQFF	TGTGCCATCAGTGAGGTACTAGCGGCCGGGGGGAATGAGCAGTTCTTC
TRBV2	.	TRBJ1-5	.	CASKGREGSNQPQHF	TGTGCCAGCAAAGGCAGGGAGGGTAGCAATCAGCCCCAGCATTTT
TRBV9	TRBD2	TRBJ2-5	.	CASSLVGGFQETQYF	TGTGCCAGCAGCCTAGTGGGGGGGTTTCAAGAGACCCAGTACTTC
TRBV19	TRBD1	TRBJ1-5	.	CASSRGTEKMVQPQHF	TGTGCCAGTAGTAGGGGGACAGAGAAAATGGTCCAGCCCCAGCATTTT
TRBV19	TRBD1	TRBJ1-4	.	CASRRTGDEKLFF	TGTGCCAGTCGAAGGACAGGGGACGAAAAACTGTTTTTT
TRBV7-8	.	TRBJ2-1	.	CASSPGRGSYNEQFF	TGTGCCAGCAGCCCCGGAAGGGGCTCCTACAATGAGCAGTTCTTC
TRBV19	TRBD1	TRBJ2-7	.	CASSIQGSYEQYF	TGTGCCAGTAGCATACAGGGGTCCTACGAGCAGTACTTC
TRBV5-1	TRBD2	TRBJ2-3	.	CASGREDTQYF	TGCGCCAGCGGGAGGGAAGATACGCAGTATTTT
TRBV19	.	TRBJ2-2	.	CASSFWRENTGELFF	TGTGCCAGTAGCTTCTGGCGGGAAAACACCGGGGAGCTGTTTTTT
TRBV4-3	TRBD2	TRBJ2-1	.	CASSQVEFRGGLGNEQFF	TGCGCCAGCAGCCAAGTCGAATTTCGGGGGGGGCTTGGGAATGAGCAGTTCTTC
TRBV28	TRBD2	TRBJ2-3	.	CASSLPGGGADTQYF	TGTGCCAGCAGTCTTCCGGGGGGGGGCGCAGATACGCAGTATTTT
TRBV6-2/TRBV6-3	.	TRBJ1-1	.	CASSYQGLNTEAFF	TGTGCCAGCAGTTACCAGGGTCTGAACACTGAAGCTTTCTTT
TRBV7-6	.	TRBJ2-2	.	CASSFTDSRAGGELFF	TGTGCCAGCAGCTTTACGGACAGTCGGGCTGGAGGGGAGCTGTTTTTT
TRBV19	TRBD1	TRBJ1-1	.	CASSIGQGSPEAFF	TGTGCCAGTAGTATCGGACAGGGATCCCCTGAAGCTTTCTTT
TRBV9	.	TRBJ1-6	.	CASSVGEGPSYNSPLHF	TGTGCCAGCAGCGTAGGGGAGGGGCCTTCCTATAATTCACCCCTCCACTTT
TRBV30	TRBD1	TRBJ2-7	.	CAWSVLTNAGGRNEQYF	TGTGCCTGGAGTGTCCTAACCAACGCAGGGGGAAGGAACGAGCAGTACTTC
TRBV23-1	.	TRBJ1-4	once	CASSQWGTNEKLFF	TGCGCCAGCAGTCAATGGGGGACTAATGAAAAACTGTTTTTT
TRBV2	.	TRBJ1-5	.	CASSEARGANQPQHF	TGTGCCAGCAGTGAAGCGAGGGGTGCCAATCAGCCCCAGCATTTT
TRBV14	TRBD1	TRBJ1-1	.	CASSQILGTVGNTEAFF	TGTGCCAGCAGCCAAATCCTCGGGACAGTGGGGAACACTGAAGCTTTCTTT
TRBV19	TRBD1	TRBJ1-6	once	CASSDYMTGANNSPLHF	TGTGCCAGTAGTGACTACATGACAGGGGCCAATAATTCACCCCTCCACTTT
TRBV5-4	.	TRBJ1-2	.	CASSLNTDPSRGYTF	TGTGCCAGCAGCTTAAATACAGATCCCTCTAGGGGCTACACCTTC
TRBV7-9	.	TRBJ1-3	.	CASSLVAVGSGNTIYF	TGTGCCAGCAGCTTAGTTGCAGTAGGCTCTGGAAACACCATATATTTT
TRBV4-1	.	TRBJ2-3	.	CASSQEGRGTDTQYF	TGCGCCAGCAGCCAAGAGGGCAGGGGCACAGATACGCAGTATTTT
TRBV11-2	.	TRBJ2-5	once	CASSFGRQETQYF	TGTGCCAGCAGCTTCGGGAGACAAGAGACCCAGTACTTC
TRBV10-1	.	TRBJ2-3	.	CASSVAGSTDTQYF	TGCGCCAGCAGTGTTGCGGGGAGCACAGATACGCAGTATTTT